This T cell receptor (beta chain) was recorded in a study of T cells in Graves' hyperthyroidism and ophthalmopathy. Findings of the study overall: By a 13 V-J model, ophthalmopathy was set apart from stable hyperthyroidism.

CDR1 and CDR2 (germline): MGHRA, YSYEKL. The length of the CDR3 is 16 residues. V was clipped by 1 base and J by 0 bases, with 12 bases between them. TCR beta CDR3 region amplification was performed from RNA transcripts. A set of HTBI primers served as the primers for a first-round RT-PCR of the TCR CDR3. A single record per CDR3 protein comes from TCRdb applying MiXCR to the multiplex PCR reads. This table has approximately 500,000 distinct CDR3 sequences, about 43% appearing once. This clonotype occurred many times. Its antigen is not identified. Subjects aged 18 to 65 presented with newly diagnosed hyperthyroidism of less than 2 months' duration. Investigators excluded patients with uncontrolled infection, other autoimmune disease, pregnancy or lactation.

The chain has TRBV4-1 and TRBJ1-2, with D tentatively TRBD1 (6 bases). Sequencing input: peripheral blood or thyroid tissue (not recorded which). This TCR was sampled from a woman aged 18-29 years with Graves' hyperthyroidism. In DNA, the CDR3 is TGCGCCAGCAGCCAAGGCGGAACAGGGTCTAACTATGGCTACACCTTC. Translating it yields CASSQGGTGSNYGYTF.